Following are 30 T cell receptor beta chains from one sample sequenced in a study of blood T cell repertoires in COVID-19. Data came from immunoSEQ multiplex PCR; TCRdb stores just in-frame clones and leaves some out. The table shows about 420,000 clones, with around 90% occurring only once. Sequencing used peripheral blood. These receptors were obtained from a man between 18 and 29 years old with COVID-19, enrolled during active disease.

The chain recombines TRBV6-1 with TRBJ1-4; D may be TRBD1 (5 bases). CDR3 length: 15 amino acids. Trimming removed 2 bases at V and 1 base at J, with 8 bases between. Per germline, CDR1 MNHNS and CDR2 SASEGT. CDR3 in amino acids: CASSERQGTNEKLFF. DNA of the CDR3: TGTGCCAGCAGTGAACGGCAGGGAACTAATGAAAAACTGTTTTTT.

This CDR3 reads CASSSPGGPYGYTF. The CDR3 DNA sequence: TGTGCCAGCAGTTCCCCCGGCGGCCCATATGGCTACACCTTC. V usage is TRBV28 and J usage is TRBJ1-2; D uncertain. The CDR3 loop spans 14 amino acids. The germline V gene encodes CDR1 MDHEN and CDR2 SYDVKM. Deletions cut 4 bases from V and 5 bases from J, with 14 bases between.

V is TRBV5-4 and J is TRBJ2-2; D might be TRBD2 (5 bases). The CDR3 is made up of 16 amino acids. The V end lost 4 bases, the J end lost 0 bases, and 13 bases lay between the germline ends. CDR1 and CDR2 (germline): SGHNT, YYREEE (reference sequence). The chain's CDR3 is CASSPGGGTNTGELFF. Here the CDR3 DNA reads TGTGCCAGCAGCCCGGGTGGAGGTACGAACACCGGGGAGCTGTTTTTT.

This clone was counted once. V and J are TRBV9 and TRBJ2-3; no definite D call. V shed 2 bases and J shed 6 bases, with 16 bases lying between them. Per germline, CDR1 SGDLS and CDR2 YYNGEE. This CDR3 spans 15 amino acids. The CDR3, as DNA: TGTGCCAGCAGCGTCGTGGGCCGCTCGGCGGATACGCAGTATTTT. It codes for CASSVVGRSADTQYF.

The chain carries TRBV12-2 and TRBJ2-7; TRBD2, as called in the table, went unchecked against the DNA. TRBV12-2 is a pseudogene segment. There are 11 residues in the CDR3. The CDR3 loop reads CASRLEREQYF. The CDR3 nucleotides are TGTGCAAGTCGCTTAGAGCGAGAGCAGTACTTC.

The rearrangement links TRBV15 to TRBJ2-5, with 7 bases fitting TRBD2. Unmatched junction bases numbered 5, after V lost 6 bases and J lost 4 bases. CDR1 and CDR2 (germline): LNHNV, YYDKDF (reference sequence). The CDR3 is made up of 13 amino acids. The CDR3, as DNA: TGTGCCACCAGATGGGGAGGGCGAGAGACCCAGTACTTC. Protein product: CATRWGGRETQYF.

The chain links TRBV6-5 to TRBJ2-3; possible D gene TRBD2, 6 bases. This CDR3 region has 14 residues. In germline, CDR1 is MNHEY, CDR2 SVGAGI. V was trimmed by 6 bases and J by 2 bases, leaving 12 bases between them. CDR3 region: CASSYGLLTDTQYF. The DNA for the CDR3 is TGTGCCAGCAGCTACGGACTACTCACAGATACGCAGTATTTT.

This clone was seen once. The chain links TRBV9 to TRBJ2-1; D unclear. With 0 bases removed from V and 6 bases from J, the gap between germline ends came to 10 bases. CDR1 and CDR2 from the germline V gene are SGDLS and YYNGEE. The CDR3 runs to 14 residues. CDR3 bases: TGTGCCAGCAGCGTAGTTCCCTTCCGCAATGAGCAGTTCTTC. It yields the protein CASSVVPFRNEQFF.

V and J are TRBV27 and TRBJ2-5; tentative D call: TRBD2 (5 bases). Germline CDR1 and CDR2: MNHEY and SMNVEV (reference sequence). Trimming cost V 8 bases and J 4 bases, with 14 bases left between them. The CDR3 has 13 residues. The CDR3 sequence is CASARGSTETQYF. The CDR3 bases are TGTGCCAGCGCCAGAGGGTCCACAGAGACCCAGTACTTC.

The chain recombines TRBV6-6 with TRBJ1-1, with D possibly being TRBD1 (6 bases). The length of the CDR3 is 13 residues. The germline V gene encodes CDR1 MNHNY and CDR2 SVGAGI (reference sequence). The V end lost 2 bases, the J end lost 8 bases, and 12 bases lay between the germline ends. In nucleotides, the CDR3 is TGTGCCAGCAGTTACGCAGGGGTCGACGAAGCTTTCTTT. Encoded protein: CASSYAGVDEAFF.

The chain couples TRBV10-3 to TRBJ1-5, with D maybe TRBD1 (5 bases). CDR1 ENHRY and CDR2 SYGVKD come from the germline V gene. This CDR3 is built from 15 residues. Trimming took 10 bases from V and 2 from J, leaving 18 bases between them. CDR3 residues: CATPTMGGGNQPQHF. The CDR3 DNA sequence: TGTGCCACCCCAACAATGGGGGGGGGCAATCAGCCCCAGCATTTT.

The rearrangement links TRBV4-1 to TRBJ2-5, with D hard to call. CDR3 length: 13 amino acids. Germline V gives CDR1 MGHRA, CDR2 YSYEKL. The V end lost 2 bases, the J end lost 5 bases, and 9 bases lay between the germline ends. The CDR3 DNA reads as TGCGCCAGCAGCCAATGGGTGGAGGAGACCCAGTACTTC. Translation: CASSQWVEETQYF.

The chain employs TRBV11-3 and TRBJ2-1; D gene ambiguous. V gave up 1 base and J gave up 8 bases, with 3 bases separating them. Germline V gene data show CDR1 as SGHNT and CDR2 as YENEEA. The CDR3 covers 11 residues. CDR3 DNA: TGTGCCAGCAGCTTAGCATATGAGCAGTTCTTC. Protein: CASSLAYEQFF.

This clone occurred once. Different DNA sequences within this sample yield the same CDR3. The CDR3, as DNA: TGTGCCAGCAGCCTAGGACAGGGGGCCTACAATGAGCAGTTCTTC. It translates to CASSLGQGAYNEQFF. V gene TRBV5-5 combines with J gene TRBJ2-1; 10 positions agree with TRBD1. Germline-derived CDR1 and CDR2 are SGHKS and YYEKEE (reference sequence). There are 15 residues in the CDR3. V lost 4 bases and J lost 2; bases outside the gene matches: 3.

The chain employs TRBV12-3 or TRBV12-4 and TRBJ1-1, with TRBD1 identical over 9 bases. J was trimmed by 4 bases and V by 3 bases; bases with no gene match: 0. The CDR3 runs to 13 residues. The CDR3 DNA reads TGTGCCAGCAGTTTGGGACAGGGCACTGAAGCTTTCTTT. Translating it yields CASSLGQGTEAFF.

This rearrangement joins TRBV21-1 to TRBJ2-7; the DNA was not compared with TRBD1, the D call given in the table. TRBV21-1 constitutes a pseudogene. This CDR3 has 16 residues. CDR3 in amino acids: CASTRRDREGGYEQYF. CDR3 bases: TGTGCCAGTACCCGTCGGGACAGGGAAGGTGGCTACGAGCAGTACTTC.

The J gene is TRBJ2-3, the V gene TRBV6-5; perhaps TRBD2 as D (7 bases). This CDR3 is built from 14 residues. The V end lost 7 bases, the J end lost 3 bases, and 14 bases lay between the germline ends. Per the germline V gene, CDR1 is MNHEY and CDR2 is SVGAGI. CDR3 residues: CASIPGGGTDTQYF. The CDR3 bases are TGTGCCAGCATCCCGGGGGGCGGAACAGATACGCAGTATTTT.

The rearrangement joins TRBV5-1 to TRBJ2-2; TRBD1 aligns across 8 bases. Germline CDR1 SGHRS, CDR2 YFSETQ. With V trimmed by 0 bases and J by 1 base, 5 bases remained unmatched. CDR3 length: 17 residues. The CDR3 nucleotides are TGCGCCAGCAGCTTGGCTTGGGGACAGGAGAACACCGGGGAGCTGTTTTTT. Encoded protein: CASSLAWGQENTGELFF.

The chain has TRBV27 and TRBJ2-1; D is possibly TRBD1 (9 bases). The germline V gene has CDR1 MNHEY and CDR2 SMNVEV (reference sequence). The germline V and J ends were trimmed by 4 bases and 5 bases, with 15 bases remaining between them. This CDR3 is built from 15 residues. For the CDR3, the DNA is TGTGCCAGCAGTTCGGGACAGGGACTAGACAATGAGCAGTTCTTC. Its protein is CASSSGQGLDNEQFF.

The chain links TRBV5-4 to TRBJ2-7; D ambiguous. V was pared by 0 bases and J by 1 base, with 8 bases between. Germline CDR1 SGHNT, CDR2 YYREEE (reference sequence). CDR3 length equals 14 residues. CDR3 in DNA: TGTGCCAGCAGCTTGGATGTCAGTTCCTACGAGCAGTACTTC. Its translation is CASSLDVSSYEQYF.

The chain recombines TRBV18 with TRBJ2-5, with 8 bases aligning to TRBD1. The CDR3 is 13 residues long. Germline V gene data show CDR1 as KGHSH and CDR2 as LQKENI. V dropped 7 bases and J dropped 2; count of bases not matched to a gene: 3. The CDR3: CASWGTGQETQYF. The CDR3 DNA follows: TGTGCCAGCTGGGGGACAGGACAAGAGACCCAGTACTTC.

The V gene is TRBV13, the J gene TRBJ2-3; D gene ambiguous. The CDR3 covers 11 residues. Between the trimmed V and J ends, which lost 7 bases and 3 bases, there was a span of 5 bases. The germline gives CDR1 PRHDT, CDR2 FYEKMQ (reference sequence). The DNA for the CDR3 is TGTGCCAGCACGCGGACAGATACGCAGTATTTT. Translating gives CASTRTDTQYF.

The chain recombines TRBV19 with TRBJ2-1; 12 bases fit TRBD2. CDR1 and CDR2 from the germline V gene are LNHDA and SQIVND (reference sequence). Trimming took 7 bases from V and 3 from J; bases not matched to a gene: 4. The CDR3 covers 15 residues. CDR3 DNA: TGTGCCAGTAAACTAGCGGGAGGTTTCTACAATGAGCAGTTCTTC. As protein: CASKLAGGFYNEQFF.

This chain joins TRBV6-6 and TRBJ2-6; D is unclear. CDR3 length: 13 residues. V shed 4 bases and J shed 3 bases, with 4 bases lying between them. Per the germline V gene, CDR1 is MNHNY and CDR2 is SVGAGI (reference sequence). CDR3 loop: CASSSDGANVLTF. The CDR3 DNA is TGTGCCAGCAGTTCAGATGGGGCCAACGTCCTGACTTTC.

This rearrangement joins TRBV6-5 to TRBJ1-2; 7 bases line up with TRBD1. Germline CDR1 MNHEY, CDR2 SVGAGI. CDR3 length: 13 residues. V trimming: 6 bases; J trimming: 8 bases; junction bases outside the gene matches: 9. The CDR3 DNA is TGTGCCAGCAGGACAGGGTTTGGTGAAGGCTACACCTTC. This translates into CASRTGFGEGYTF.

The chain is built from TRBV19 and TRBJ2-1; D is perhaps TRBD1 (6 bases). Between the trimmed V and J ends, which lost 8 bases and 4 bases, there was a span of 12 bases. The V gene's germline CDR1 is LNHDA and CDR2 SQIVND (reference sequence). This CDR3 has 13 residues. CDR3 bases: TGTGCCAGTTCTTGGGACAAGTACAATGAGCAGTTCTTC. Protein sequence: CASSWDKYNEQFF.

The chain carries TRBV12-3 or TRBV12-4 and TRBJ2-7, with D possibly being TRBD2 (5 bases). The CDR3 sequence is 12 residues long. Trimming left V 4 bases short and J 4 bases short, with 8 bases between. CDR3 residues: CASSYGEYEQYF. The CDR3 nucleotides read TGTGCCAGCAGTTATGGGGAGTACGAGCAGTACTTC.

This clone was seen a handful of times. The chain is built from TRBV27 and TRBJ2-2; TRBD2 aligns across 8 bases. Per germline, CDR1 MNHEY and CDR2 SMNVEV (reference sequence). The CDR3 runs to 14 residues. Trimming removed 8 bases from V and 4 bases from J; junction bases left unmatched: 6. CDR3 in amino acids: CASRGGPGTGELFF. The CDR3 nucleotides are TGTGCCAGCCGGGGGGGGCCGGGCACCGGGGAGCTGTTTTTT.

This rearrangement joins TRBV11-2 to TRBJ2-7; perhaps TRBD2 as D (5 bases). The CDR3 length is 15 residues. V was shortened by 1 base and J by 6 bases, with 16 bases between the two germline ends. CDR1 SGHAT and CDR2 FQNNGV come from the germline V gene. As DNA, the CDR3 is TGTGCCAGCAGCTTAGTTGGCAGGAGGAGCTCCGAGCAGTACTTC. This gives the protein CASSLVGRRSSEQYF.

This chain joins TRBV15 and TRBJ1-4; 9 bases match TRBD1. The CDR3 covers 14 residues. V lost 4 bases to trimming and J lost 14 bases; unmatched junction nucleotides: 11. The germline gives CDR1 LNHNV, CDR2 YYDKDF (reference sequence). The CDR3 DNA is TGTGCCACCAGCAAAGACAGGGGGGCCGATCCGCTGTTTTTT. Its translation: CATSKDRGADPLFF.